Sequencing of this TCR beta chain was carried out in a study of blood T cell repertoires in COVID-19. Repertoires were generated with immunoSEQ multiplex PCR, while TCRdb's copy carries only in-frame clones and drops some. The repertoire holds 150,000 or so clones, 86% seen once, with less than 5.5% in the top ten. The CDR3 runs 12 residues. Trimming shortened V by 8 bases and J by 10 bases, and 14 bases separated the two germline ends. Germline CDR1 and CDR2: SNHLY and FYNNEI. The chain employs TRBV2 and TRBJ1-4, with D possibly matching TRBD1 (5 bases). The source is a man between 45 and 60 years old who had recovered from COVID-19. Sequenced sample: PBMCs or T cells enriched from blood (not recorded which). As DNA, the CDR3 is TGTGCCAGCCTCGACAGACCCGGAAAACTGTTTTTT. It encodes CASLDRPGKLFF.